A selection of T cell receptor beta chains follows, all from one sample in a study of breast tumors, draining lymph nodes, adjacent tissues. TCRdb itself ran the multiplex PCR reads through MiXCR, one entry per CDR3 protein. The sample records about 31,000 distinct CDR3 sequences, roughly three fifths being singletons. The sequenced sample was breast tumor tissue. The source is a female donor with breast cancer. Some clones in this sample may be carry-over from other donors' samples. CDR3s include the opening cysteine and the closing phenylalanine or tryptophan. Fields, in order: clone size, D gene, V gene, J gene, CDR3 protein, CDR3 DNA. D genes are given only for firm matches. Expanded clones get a size class; other rows say once, few or many, or leave the size out.

>NA|NA|TRBV24-1|TRBJ1-5
CAISGGPGRHNQPQHF
TGTGCCATCAGTGGAGGGCCTGGACGGCACAATCAGCCCCAGCATTTT
>few|TRBD2|TRBV20-1|TRBJ2-1
CSARVRTSGRNEQFF
TGCAGTGCTAGAGTACGGACTAGCGGGAGGAATGAGCAGTTCTTC
>NA|TRBD1|TRBV12-3/TRBV12-4|TRBJ2-1
CASSPSGQEQFF
TGTGCCAGCAGCCCCTCCGGACAGGAACAGTTCTTC
>NA|TRBD1|TRBV5-1|TRBJ2-1
CASSFRGQGASNF
TGCGCCAGCAGCTTTCGAGGACAGGGGGCTTCGAACTTC
>NA|TRBD2|TRBV7-3|TRBJ2-1
CASSLKGTSSYNDQFF
TGTGCCAGCAGCTTAAAGGGGACTAGTAGCTACAATGACCAGTTCTTC
>NA|NA|TRBV7-3|TRBJ1-3
CASNLMSSGNTIYF
TGTGCCAGCAACCTGATGAGCTCTGGAAACACCATATATTTT
>many|TRBD2|TRBV12-3/TRBV12-4|TRBJ2-1
CASSFRRESWHEQFF
TGTGCCAGCAGTTTCCGGCGGGAGAGTTGGCATGAGCAGTTCTTC
>many|TRBD2|TRBV7-2|TRBJ2-3
CASSLVGGGEDTQYF
TGTGCCAGCAGCTTAGTGGGCGGGGGGGAAGATACGCAGTATTTT
>NA|NA|TRBV4-2|TRBJ1-2
CASSQDRIGGYTF
TGTGCCAGCAGCCAAGATAGGATAGGTGGCTACACCTTC
>medium-sized|NA|TRBV5-1|TRBJ1-3
CASSLEGVLVAGNTIYF
TGCGCCAGCAGCTTGGAGGGAGTTTTGGTGGCTGGAAACACCATATATTTT
>NA|NA|TRBV7-2|TRBJ2-7
CASSSHSYEQYF
TGTGCCAGCAGCTCCCACTCCTACGAGCAGTACTTC
>few|NA|TRBV12-3/TRBV12-4|TRBJ2-3
CASSLAADTQYF
TGTGCCAGCAGTTTAGCGGCAGATACGCAGTATTTT
>few|NA|TRBV5-4|TRBJ1-3
CASSPQGSGNAIYF
TGTGCCAGCAGCCCACAGGGAAGTGGAAACGCTATATATTTT
>NA|NA|TRBV20-1|TRBJ1-5
CSARGQLNQPQHF
TGCAGTGCTAGGGGGCAACTCAATCAGCCCCAGCATTTT
>many|NA|TRBV2|TRBJ1-5
CASRVGIWSNQPQHF
TGTGCCAGCAGAGTTGGGATATGGAGCAATCAGCCCCAGCATTTT
>many|NA|TRBV27|TRBJ2-3
CASSLGVWGRGTDTQYF
TGTGCCAGCAGTTTAGGGGTCTGGGGGCGCGGCACAGATACGCAGTATTTT
>NA|NA|TRBV2|TRBJ1-5
CASSEEARLSNQPQHF
TGTGCCAGCAGTGAAGAGGCGAGGCTAAGCAATCAGCCCCAGCATTTT
>NA|TRBD2|TRBV11-1|TRBJ2-5
CAGSRLATQGTQYF
TGTGCCGGCAGCCGACTAGCGACTCAAGGGACCCAGTACTTC
>once|NA|TRBV7-9|TRBJ2-3
CASSPFGGFTDTQYF
TGCGCCAGCAGCCCATTCGGTGGCTTCACAGATACGCAGTATTTT
>many|TRBD1|TRBV6-5|TRBJ1-5
CASSPLLVQGNQPQHF
TGTGCCAGCAGTCCATTGTTGGTACAGGGGAATCAGCCCCAGCATTTT
>NA|NA|TRBV20-1|TRBJ1-6
CSATTGILSPLHF
TGCAGTGCAACTACAGGGATTCTCTCACCCCTCCACTTT
>many|NA|TRBV7-2|TRBJ2-1
CASNGQSYNEQFF
TGTGCCAGCAACGGACAGTCCTACAATGAGCAGTTCTTC
>NA|NA|TRBV19|TRBJ1-2
CASSLARANYGYTF
TGTGCCAGTAGTTTGGCCAGGGCGAACTATGGCTACACCTTC
>many|NA|TRBV12-3/TRBV12-4|TRBJ2-7
CASSLAGGSYEQYF
TGTGCCAGCAGTTTAGCAGGGGGCTCCTACGAGCAGTACTTC
>NA|NA|TRBV4-1|TRBJ1-4
CASSQDLGTTNEKLFF
TGCGCCAGCAGCCAAGATCTTGGGACGACTAATGAAAAACTGTTTTTT
>many|TRBD1|TRBV27|TRBJ1-6
CASTDRGNSPLHF
TGTGCCAGCACCGACAGGGGTAATTCACCCCTCCACTTT
>many|TRBD2|TRBV4-1|TRBJ2-3
CASSQGGDTQYF
TGCGCCAGCAGCCAGGGGGGGGATACGCAGTATTTT
>NA|TRBD1|TRBV7-8|TRBJ2-5
CASSRGTGGETQYF
TGTGCCAGCAGCCGCGGGACAGGGGGAGAGACCCAGTACTTC